Given below is one TCR beta chain in context. The record originates from a study of technical replicates of blood from a handful of donors. The CDR3 runs 14 residues. Trimming stripped 2 bases from V and 2 bases from J, with 10 bases between. Germline V gene data show CDR1 as SNHLY and CDR2 as FYNNEI. The data were produced by immunoSEQ multiplex PCR, yet TCRdb's version contains in-frame clones alone and is incomplete. This sample carries about 88,000 clones, approximately 94% of them seen once, and the ten largest clones take approximately 0.25%. This receptor was identified in a human donor in good health. Sequenced sample: T cells isolated from PBMCs. V usage is TRBV2 and J usage is TRBJ2-7; D might be TRBD2 (5 bases). The CDR3: CASSERTLTYEQYF. Written as DNA, the CDR3 is TGTGCCAGCAGTGAAAGGACTTTGACCTACGAGCAGTACTTC.